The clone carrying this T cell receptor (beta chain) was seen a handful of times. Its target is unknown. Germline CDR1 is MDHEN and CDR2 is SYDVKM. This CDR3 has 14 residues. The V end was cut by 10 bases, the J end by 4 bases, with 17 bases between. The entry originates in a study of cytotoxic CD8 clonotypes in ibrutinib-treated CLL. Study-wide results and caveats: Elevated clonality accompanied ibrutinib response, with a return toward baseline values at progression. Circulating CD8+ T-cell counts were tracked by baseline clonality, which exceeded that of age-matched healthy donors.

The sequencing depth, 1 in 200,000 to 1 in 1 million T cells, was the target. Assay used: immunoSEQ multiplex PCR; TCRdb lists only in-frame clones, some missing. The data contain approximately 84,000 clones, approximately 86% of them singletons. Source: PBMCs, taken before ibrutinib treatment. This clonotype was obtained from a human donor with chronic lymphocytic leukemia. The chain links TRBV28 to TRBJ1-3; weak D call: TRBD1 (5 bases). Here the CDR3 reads CATSRAGRGNTIYF. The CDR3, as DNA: TGTGCCACCTCCAGGGCAGGCCGGGGAAACACCATATATTTT.